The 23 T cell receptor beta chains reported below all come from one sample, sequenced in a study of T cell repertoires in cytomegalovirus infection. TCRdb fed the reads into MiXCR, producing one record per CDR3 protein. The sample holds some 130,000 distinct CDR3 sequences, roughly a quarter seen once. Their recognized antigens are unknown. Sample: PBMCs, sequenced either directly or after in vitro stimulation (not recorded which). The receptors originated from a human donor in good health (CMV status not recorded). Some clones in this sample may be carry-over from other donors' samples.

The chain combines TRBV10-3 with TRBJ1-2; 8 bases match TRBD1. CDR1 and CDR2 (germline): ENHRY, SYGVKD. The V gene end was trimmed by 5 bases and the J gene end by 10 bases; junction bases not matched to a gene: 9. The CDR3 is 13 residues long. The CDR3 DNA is TGTGCCATCAGTTCCAGCACAGGGGGTGACTACACCTTC. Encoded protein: CAISSSTGGDYTF.

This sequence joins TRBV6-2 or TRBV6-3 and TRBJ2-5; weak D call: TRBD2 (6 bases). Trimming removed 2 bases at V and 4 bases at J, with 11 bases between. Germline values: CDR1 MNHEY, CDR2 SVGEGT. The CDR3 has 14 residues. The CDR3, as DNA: TGTGCCAGCAGTTACGCGGGAAGAAGAGAGACCCAGTACTTC. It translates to CASSYAGRRETQYF.

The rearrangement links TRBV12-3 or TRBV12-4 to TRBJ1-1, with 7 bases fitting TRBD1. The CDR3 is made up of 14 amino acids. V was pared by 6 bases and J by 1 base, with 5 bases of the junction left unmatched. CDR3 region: CASRQQGRNTEAFF. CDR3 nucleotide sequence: TGTGCCAGCAGGCAACAGGGGCGGAACACTGAAGCTTTCTTT.

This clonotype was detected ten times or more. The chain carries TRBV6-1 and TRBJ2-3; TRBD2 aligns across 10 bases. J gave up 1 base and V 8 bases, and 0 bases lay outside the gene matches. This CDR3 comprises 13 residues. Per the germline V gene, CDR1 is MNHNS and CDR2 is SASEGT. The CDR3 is CASGLAGTDTQYF. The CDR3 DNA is TGTGCCAGCGGACTAGCGGGCACAGATACGCAGTATTTT.

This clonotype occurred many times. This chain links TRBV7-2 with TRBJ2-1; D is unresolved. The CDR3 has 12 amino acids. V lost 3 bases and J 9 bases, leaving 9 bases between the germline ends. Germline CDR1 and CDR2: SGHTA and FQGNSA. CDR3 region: CASSFYIGEQFF. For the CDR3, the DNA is TGTGCCAGCAGCTTCTATATCGGTGAGCAGTTCTTC.

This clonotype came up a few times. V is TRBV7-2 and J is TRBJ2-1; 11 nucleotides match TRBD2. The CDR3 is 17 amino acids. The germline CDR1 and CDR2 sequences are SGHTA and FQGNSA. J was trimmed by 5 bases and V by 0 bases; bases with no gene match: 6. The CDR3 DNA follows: TGTGCCAGCAGCTTAGCCTTTGGGACTAGCGGAAACAATGAGCAGTTCTTC. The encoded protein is CASSLAFGTSGNNEQFF.

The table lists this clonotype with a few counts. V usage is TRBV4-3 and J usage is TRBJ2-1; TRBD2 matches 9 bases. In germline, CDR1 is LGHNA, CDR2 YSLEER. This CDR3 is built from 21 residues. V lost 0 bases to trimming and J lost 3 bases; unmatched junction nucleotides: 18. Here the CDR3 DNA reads TGCGCCAGCAGCCAAGATCAATTAGTGGCGGGAGGGGAACGCTACTACAATGAGCAGTTCTTC. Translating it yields CASSQDQLVAGGERYYNEQFF.

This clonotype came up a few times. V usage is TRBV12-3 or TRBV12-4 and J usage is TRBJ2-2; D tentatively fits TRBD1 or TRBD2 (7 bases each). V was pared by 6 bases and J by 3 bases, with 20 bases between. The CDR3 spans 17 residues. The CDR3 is CASRRDREGAYTGELFF. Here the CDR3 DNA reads TGTGCCAGCAGGCGAGACAGGGAGGGGGCTTACACCGGGGAGCTGTTTTTT.

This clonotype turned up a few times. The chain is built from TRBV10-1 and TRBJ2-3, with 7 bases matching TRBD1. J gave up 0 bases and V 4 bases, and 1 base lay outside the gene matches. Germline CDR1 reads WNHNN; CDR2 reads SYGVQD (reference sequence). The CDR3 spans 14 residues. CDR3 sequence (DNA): TGCGCCAGCAGTGGACAGGGAAGCACAGATACGCAGTATTTT. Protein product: CASSGQGSTDTQYF.

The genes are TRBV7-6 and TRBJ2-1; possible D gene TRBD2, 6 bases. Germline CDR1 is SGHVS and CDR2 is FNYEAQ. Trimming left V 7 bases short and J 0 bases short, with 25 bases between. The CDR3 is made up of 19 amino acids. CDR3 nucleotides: TGTGCCAGCACCTCGACCCGCCTAGCGTCTTCGAGCTCCTACAATGAGCAGTTCTTC. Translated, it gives CASTSTRLASSSSYNEQFF.

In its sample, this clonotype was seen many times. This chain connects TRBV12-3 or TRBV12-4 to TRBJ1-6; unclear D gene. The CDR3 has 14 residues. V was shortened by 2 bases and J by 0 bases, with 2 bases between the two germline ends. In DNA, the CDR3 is TGTGCCAGCAGTTTAAGCTCCTATAATTCACCCCTCCACTTT. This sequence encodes CASSLSSYNSPLHF.

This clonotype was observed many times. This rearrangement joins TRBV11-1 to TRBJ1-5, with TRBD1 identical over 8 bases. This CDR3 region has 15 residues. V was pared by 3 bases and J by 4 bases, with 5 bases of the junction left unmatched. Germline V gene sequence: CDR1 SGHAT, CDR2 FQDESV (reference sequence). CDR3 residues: CASSLGRGRNQPQHF. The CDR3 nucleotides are TGTGCCAGCAGCTTGGGCAGGGGGCGAAATCAGCCCCAGCATTTT.

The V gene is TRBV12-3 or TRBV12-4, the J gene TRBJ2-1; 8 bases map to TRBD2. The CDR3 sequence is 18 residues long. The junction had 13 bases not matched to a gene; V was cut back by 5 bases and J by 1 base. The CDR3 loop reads CASSPAGGRRGSYNEQFF. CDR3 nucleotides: TGTGCCAGCAGTCCTGCGGGCGGGAGGCGGGGGTCCTACAATGAGCAGTTCTTC.

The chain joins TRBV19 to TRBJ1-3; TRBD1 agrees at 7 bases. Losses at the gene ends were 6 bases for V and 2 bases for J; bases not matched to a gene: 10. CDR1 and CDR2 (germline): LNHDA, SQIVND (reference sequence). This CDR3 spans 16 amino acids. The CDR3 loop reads CASRRQGQIPGNTIYF. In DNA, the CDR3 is TGTGCCAGTAGGAGACAGGGACAGATCCCTGGAAACACCATATATTTT.

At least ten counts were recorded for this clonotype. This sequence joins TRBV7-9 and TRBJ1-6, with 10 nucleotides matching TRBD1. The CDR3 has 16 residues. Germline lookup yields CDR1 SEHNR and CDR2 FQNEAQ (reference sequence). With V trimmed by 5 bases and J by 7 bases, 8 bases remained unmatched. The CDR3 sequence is CASSTPGQGPNSPLHF. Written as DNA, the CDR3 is TGTGCCAGCAGCACGCCGGGACAGGGGCCGAATTCACCCCTCCACTTT.

CDR3 bases: TGTGCCACCAGGCAGACCAGGGAGCCGACCCGGGCGCAGTATTTT. Encoded protein: CATRQTREPTRAQYF. The chain employs TRBV15 and TRBJ2-3; D is tentatively TRBD1 or TRBD2 (5 bases each). The V gene's germline CDR1 is LNHNV and CDR2 YYDKDF (reference sequence). The CDR3 is 15 residues long. Trimming stripped 6 bases from V and 10 bases from J, with 23 bases between.

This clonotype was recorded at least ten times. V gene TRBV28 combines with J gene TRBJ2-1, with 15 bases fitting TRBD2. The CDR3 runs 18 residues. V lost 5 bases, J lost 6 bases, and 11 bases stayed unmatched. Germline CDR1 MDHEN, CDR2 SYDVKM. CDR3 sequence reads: CASSPGLAGGRLFNEQFF. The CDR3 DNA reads TGTGCCAGCAGTCCTGGACTAGCGGGAGGGCGTTTATTCAATGAGCAGTTCTTC. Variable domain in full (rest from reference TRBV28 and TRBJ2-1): DVKVTQSSRYLVKRTGEKVFLECVQDMDHENMFWYRQDPGLGLRLIYFSYDVKMKEKGDIPEGYSVSREKKERFSLILESASTNQTSMYLCASSPGLAGGRLFNEQFFGPGTRLTVL.

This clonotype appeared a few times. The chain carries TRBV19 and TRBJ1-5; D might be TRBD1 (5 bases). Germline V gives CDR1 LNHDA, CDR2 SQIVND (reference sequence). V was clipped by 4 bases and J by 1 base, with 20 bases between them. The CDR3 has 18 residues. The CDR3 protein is CASSTLAGLGVSNQPQHF. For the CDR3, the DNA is TGTGCCAGTAGTACTCTGGCGGGGTTGGGGGTGAGCAATCAGCCCCAGCATTTT.

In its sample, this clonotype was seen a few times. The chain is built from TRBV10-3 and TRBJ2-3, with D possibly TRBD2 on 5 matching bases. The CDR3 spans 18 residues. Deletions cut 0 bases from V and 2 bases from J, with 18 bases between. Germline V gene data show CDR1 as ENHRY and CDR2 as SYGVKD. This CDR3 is CAISESRQTLVSTDTQYF. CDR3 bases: TGTGCCATCAGTGAGTCGAGGCAGACACTAGTCTCCACAGATACGCAGTATTTT.

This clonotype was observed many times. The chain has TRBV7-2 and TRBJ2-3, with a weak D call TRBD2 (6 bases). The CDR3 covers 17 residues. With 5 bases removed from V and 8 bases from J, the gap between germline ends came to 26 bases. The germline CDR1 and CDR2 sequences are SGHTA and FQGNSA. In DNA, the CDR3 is TGTGCCAGCAGCCCACCACCCGGGACTCTTAATCTGGGTACGCAGTATTTT. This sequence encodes CASSPPPGTLNLGTQYF.

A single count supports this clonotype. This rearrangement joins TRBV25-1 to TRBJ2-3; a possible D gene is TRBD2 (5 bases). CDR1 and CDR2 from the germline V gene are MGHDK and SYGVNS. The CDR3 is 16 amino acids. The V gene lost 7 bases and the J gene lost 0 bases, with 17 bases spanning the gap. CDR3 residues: CASKEGHSDSTDTQYF. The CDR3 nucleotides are TGTGCCAGCAAGGAAGGGCATAGCGATAGCACAGATACGCAGTATTTT.

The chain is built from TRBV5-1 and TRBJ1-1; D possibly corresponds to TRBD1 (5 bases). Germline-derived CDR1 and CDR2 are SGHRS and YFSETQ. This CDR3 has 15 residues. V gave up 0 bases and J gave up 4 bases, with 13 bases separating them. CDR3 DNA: TGCGCCAGCAGCTTGGAACCAGGGCGAGGCACTGAAGCTTTCTTT. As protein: CASSLEPGRGTEAFF.

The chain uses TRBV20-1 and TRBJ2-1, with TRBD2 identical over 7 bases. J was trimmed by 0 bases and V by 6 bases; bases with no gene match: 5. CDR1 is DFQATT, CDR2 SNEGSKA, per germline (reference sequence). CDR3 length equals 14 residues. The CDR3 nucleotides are TGCAGTGCGCACGGACTAGGCTCCTACAATGAGCAGTTCTTC. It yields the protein CSAHGLGSYNEQFF.